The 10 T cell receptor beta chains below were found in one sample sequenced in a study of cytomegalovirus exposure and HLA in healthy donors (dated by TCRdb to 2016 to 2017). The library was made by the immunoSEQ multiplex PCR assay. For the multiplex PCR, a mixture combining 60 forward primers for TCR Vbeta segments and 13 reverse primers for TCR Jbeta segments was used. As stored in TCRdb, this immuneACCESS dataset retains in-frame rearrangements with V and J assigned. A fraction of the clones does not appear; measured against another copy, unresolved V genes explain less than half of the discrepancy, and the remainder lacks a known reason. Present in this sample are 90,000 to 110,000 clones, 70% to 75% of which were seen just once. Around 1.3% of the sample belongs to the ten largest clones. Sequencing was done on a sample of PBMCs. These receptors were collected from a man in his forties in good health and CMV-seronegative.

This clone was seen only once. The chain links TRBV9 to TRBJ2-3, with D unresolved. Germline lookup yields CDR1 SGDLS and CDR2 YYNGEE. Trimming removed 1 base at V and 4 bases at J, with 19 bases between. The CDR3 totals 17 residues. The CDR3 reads CASSVNPTGVSADTQYF. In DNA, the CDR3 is TGTGCCAGCAGCGTAAATCCGACCGGAGTGAGTGCAGATACGCAGTATTTT. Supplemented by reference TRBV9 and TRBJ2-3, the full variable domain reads DSGVTQTPKHLITATGQRVTLRCSPRSGDLSVYWYQQSLDQGLQFLIQYYNGEERAKGNILERFSAQQFPDLHSELNLSSLELGDSALYFCASSVNPTGVSADTQYFGPGTRLTVL.

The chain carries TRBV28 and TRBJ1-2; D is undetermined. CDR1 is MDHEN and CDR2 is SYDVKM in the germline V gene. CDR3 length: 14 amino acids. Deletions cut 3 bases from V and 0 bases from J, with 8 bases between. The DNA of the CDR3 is TGTGCCAGCAGTTTCGCAGACTCTAACTATGGCTACACCTTC. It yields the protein CASSFADSNYGYTF.

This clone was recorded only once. The CDR3 region has the DNA TGTGCCAGCAGTGTAAGAGGGACAGGGCGACTAGCGGACTACAATGAGCAGTTCTTC. Its protein product is CASSVRGTGRLADYNEQFF. This rearrangement joins TRBV6-4 to TRBJ2-1, with D perhaps given as TRBD1 or TRBD2 (9 bases each). The CDR3 runs to 19 residues. The germline gives CDR1 MRHNA, CDR2 SNTAGT. The ends were cut back, 4 bases at V and 3 bases at J, with 25 bases in the middle.

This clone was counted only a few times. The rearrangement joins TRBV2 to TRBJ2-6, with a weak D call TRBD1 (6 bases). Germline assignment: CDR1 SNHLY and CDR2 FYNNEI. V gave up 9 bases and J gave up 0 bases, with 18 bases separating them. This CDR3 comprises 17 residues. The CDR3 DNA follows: TGTGCCAGGAGAGATCCAAGGGGGAACTCTGGGGCCAACGTCCTGACTTTC. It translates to CARRDPRGNSGANVLTF. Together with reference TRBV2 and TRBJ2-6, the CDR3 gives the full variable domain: EPEVTQTPSHQVTQMGQEVILRCVPISNHLYFYWYRQILGQKVEFLVSFYNNEISEKSEIFDDQFSVERPDGSNFTLKIRSTKLEDSAMYFCARRDPRGNSGANVLTFGAGSRLTVL.

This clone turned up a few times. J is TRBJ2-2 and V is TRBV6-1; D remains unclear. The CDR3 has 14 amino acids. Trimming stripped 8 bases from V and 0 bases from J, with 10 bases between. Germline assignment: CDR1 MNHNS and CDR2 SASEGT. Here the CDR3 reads CASLRETNTGELFF. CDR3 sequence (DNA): TGTGCCAGCCTTAGAGAAACGAACACCGGGGAGCTGTTTTTT.

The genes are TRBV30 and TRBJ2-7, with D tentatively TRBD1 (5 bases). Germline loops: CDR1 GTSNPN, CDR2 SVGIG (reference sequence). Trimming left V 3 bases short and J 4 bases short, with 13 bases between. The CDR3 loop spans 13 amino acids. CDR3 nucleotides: TGTGCCTGGAGGTTGGGGCCCCTATACGAGCAGTACTTC. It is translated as CAWRLGPLYEQYF. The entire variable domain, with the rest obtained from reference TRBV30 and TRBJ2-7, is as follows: SQTIHQWPATLVQPVGSPLSLECTVEGTSNPNLYWYRQAAGRGLQLLFYSVGIGQISSEVPQNLSASRPQDRQFILSSKKLLLSDSGFYLCAWRLGPLYEQYFGPGTRLTVT.

In nucleotides, the CDR3 is TGTGCCAGCAGGGGACAGGGGGCGGGAGGCTACACCTTC. Amino acid sequence: CASRGQGAGGYTF. The chain recombines TRBV6-5 with TRBJ1-2, with 12 bases lining up with TRBD1. This CDR3 spans 13 amino acids. CDR1 is MNHEY and CDR2 is SVGAGI in the germline V gene. V shed 6 bases and J 8 bases; nucleotides not matched to a gene: 4.

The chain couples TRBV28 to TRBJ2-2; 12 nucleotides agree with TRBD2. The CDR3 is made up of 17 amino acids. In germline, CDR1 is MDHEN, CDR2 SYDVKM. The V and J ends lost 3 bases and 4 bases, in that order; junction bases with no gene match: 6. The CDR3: CASSLRTSGVFTGELFF. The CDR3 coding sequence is TGTGCCAGCAGTTTGCGGACTAGCGGGGTTTTCACCGGGGAGCTGTTTTTT.

As DNA, the CDR3 is TGTGCCAGTAGCGCCGGTGCCGGGGAGCTGTTTTTT. Amino acid sequence: CASSAGAGELFF. J is TRBJ2-2 and V is TRBV19; D is uncertain. The CDR3 has 12 residues. V was trimmed by 6 bases and J by 6 bases, leaving 8 bases between them. Germline CDR1 LNHDA, CDR2 SQIVND (reference sequence).

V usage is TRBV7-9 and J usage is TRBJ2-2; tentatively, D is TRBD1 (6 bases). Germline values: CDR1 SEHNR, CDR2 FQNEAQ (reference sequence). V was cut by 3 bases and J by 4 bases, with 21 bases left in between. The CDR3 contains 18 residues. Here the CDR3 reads CASSLYWRQGYGTGELFF. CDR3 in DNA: TGTGCCAGCAGCTTGTACTGGCGGCAGGGGTATGGCACCGGGGAGCTGTTTTTT. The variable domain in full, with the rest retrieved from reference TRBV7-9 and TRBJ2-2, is DTGVSQNPRHKITKRGQNVTFRCDPISEHNRLYWYRQTLGQGPEFLTYFQNEAQLEKSRLLSDRFSAERPKGSFSTLEIQRTEQGDSAMYLCASSLYWRQGYGTGELFFGEGSRLTVL.